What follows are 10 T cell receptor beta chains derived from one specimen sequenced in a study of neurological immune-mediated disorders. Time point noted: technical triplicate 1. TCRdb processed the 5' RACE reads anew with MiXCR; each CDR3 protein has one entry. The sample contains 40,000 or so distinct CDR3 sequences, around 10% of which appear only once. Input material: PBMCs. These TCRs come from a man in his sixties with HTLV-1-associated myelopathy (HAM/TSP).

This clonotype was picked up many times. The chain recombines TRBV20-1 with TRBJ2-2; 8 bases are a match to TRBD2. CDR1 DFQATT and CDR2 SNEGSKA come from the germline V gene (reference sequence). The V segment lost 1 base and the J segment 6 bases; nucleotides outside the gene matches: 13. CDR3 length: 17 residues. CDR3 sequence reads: CSARAGRGGGRAGELFF. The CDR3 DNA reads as TGCAGTGCTAGAGCCGGGAGGGGAGGGGGGAGAGCCGGGGAGCTGTTTTTT.

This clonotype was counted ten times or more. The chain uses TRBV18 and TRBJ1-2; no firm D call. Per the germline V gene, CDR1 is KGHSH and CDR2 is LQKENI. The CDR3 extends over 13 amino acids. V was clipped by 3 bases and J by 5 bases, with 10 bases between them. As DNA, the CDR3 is TGTGCCAGCTCACCGGTGAGGGATTATGGCTACACCTTC. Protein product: CASSPVRDYGYTF.

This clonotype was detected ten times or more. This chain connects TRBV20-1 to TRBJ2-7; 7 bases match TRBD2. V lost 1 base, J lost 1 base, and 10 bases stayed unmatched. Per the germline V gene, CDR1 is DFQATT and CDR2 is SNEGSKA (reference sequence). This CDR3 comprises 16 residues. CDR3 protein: CSARGGASGSSYEQYF. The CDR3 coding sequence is TGCAGTGCTAGAGGAGGGGCTAGCGGAAGTTCCTACGAGCAGTACTTC.

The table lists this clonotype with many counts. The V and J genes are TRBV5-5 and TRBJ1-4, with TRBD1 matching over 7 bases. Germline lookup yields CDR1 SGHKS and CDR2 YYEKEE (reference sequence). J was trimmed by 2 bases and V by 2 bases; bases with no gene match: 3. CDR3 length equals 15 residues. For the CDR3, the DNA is TGTGCCAGCAGCTTCTCGGGACAGACTAATGAAAAACTGTTTTTT. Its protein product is CASSFSGQTNEKLFF.

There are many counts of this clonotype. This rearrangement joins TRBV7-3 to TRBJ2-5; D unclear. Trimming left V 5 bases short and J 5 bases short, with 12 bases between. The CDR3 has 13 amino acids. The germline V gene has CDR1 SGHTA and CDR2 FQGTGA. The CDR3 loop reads CASSPGIGETQYF. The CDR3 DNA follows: TGTGCCAGCAGCCCAGGAATCGGGGAGACCCAGTACTTC. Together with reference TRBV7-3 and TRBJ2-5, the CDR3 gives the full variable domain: GAGVSQTPSNKVTEKGKYVELRCDPISGHTALYWYRQSLGQGPEFLIYFQGTGAADDSGLPNDRFFAVRPEGSVSTLKIQRTERGDSAVYLCASSPGIGETQYFGPGTRLLVL.

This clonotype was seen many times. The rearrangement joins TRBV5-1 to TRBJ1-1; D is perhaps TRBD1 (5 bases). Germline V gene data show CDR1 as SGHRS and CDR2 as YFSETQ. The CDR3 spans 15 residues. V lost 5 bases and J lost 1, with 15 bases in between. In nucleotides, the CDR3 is TGCGCCAGCAGTATGGAAGGCGGGACGAACACTGAAGCTTTCTTT. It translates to CASSMEGGTNTEAFF.

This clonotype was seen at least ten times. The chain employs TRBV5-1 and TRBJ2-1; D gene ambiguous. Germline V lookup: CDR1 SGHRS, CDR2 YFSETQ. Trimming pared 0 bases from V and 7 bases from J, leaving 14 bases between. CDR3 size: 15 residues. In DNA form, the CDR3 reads TGCGCCAGCAGCTTGGTAGCTACTCCCCTAAATGAGCAGTTCTTC. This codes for CASSLVATPLNEQFF.

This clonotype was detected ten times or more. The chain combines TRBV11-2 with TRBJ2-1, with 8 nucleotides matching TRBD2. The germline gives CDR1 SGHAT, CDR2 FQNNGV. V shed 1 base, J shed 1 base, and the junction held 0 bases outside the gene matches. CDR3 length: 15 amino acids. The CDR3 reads CASSLAGGSYNEQFF. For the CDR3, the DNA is TGTGCCAGCAGCTTAGCGGGAGGGTCCTACAATGAGCAGTTCTTC.

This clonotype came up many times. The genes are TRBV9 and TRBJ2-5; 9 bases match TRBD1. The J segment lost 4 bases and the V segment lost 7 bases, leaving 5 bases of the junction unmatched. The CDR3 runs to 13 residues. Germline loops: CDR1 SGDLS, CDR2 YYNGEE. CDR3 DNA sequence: TGTGCCAGCTCTAAGACAGGGGGAGAGACCCAGTACTTC. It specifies CASSKTGGETQYF.

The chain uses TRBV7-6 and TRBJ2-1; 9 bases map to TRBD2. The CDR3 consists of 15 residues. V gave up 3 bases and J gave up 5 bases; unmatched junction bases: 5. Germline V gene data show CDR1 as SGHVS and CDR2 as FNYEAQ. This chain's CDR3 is CASSFGGRGNNEQFF. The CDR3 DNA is TGTGCCAGCAGCTTCGGCGGGAGGGGAAACAATGAGCAGTTCTTC.